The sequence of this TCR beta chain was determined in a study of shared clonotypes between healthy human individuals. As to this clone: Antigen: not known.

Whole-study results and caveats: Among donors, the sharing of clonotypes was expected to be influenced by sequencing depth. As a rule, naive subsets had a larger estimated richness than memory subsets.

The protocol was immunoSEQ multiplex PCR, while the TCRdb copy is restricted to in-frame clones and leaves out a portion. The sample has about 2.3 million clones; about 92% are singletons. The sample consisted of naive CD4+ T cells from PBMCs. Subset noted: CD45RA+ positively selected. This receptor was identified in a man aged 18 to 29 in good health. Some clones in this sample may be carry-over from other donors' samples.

CDR3 DNA: TGTGCCAGCAGCCCGGACAGGGGCGGCTACACCTTC. As protein: CASSPDRGGYTF. The chain links TRBV7-2 to TRBJ1-2; 9 positions agree with TRBD1. This CDR3 region has 12 residues. Germline trimming cut 5 bases from V and 8 bases from J; bases unmatched to any gene: 3. Germline V gene sequence: CDR1 SGHTA, CDR2 FQGNSA.